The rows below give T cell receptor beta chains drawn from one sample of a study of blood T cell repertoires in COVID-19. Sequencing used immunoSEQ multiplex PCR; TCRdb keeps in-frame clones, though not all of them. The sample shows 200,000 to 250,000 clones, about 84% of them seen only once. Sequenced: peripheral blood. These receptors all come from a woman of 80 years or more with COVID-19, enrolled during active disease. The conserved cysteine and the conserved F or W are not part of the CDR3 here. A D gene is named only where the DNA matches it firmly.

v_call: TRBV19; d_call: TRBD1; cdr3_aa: ASSPGQRGYGYT
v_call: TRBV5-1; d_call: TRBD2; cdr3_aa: ASSLLSGGLLSSYNEQF
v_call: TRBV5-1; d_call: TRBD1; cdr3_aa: ASSLGQGQEKLF
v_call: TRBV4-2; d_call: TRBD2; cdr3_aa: ASSQSGGGHNEQF
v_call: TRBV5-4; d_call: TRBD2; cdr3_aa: ASSPMGGTVRDTQY
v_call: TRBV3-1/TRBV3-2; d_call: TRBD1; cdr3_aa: ASRSTAGQGRTEAF
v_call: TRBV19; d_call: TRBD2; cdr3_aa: ASSITSGRPETQY
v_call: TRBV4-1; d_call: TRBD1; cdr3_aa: ASSPQTGEDEKLF
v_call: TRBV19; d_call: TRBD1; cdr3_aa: ASSMGQGPYGYT
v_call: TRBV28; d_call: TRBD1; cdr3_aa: ASSSTGRYGYT
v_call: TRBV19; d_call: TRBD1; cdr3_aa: ASSTGQGWGEQY
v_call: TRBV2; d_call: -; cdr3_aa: ASSDNGGFNSPLH
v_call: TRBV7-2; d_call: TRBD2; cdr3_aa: ASSATSGGDLAKNIQY
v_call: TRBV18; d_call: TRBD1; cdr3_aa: ASSPKQGENSPLH
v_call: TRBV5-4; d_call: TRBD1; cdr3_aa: ASSLPGQGTGELF
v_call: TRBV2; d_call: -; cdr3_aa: ASSERDSRQPQH
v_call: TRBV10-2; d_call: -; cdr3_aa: ASSDEAAPGNTIY
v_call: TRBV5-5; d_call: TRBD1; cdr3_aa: ASSFFRQGASEQF
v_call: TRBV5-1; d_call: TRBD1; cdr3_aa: ASSLLQGAPVDTQY
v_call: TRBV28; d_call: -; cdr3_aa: ASSIGVYGYT
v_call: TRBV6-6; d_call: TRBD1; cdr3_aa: ATKTGGTDTQY
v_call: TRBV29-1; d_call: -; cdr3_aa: SATDNFVEAF
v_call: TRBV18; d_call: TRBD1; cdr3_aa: ASSPGQPNEKLF
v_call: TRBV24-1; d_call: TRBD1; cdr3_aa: ATSAGQGRYNEQF
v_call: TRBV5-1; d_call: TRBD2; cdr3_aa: ASSLLAVQETQY
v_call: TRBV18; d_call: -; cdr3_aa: ASSRQGSNTEAF
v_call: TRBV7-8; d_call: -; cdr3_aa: ASTTGINQPQH
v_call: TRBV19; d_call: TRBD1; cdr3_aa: ASSAQGAANEKLF
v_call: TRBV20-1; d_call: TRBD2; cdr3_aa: SASDQGLSGGDTQY
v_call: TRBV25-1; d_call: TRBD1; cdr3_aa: ASRVTGGTYEQY
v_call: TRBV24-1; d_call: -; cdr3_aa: ATSDSRGAGSDTQY